These T cell receptor beta chains were read from a single sample in a study of OX40 agonist ivuxolimab in advanced cancers. Repertoires were generated with immunoSEQ multiplex PCR, while TCRdb's copy carries only in-frame clones and drops some. The table has fewer than 85,000 clones, 60% to 80% seen once. Source: CD4+ or CD8+ T cells sorted from blood, taken in a trial of the OX40 agonist ivuxolimab. These TCRs come from an adult with an advanced solid tumor such as melanoma, head and neck, liver or kidney cancer. The CDR3 runs from the conserved cysteine through the conserved F or W. Each record gives: CDR3 protein, CDR3 DNA, D gene, V gene, J gene. D genes are given only for firm matches.

CASTLGGFGGYTF,TGTGCCAGCACCCTCGGAGGATTTGGAGGCTACACCTTC,-,TRBV28,TRBJ1-2
CASSLSRGSSPLHF,TGTGCCAGCAGTTTATCGAGAGGGTCTTCACCCCTCCACTTT,-,TRBV28,TRBJ1-6
CASSRERDRGGSPLHF,TGCGCCAGCAGCCGAGAGAGGGACAGGGGTGGTTCACCCCTCCACTTT,TRBD1,TRBV4-1,TRBJ1-6
CASGATGGGQPQHF,TGTGCCAGCGGGGCGACAGGGGGGGGTCAGCCCCAGCATTTT,TRBD1,TRBV6-5,TRBJ1-5
CASSLEGSSGANVLTF,TGCGCCAGCAGCTTGGAGGGAAGCTCTGGGGCCAACGTCCTGACTTTC,-,TRBV5-1,TRBJ2-6
CAWRTDRENTEAFF,TGTGCCTGGAGGACAGACAGGGAAAACACTGAAGCTTTCTTT,TRBD1,TRBV30,TRBJ1-1
CASRVQGAYTEAFF,TGTGCCAGTAGGGTTCAGGGCGCCTACACTGAAGCTTTCTTT,-,TRBV19,TRBJ1-1
CASSRDSSTDTQYF,TGTGCCAGCAGCCGGGACAGTTCCACAGATACGCAGTATTTT,TRBD1,TRBV7-2,TRBJ2-3
CAISESPGTAEETQYF,TGTGCCATCAGTGAGTCGCCGGGGACGGCGGAAGAGACCCAGTACTTC,-,TRBV10-3,TRBJ2-5
CASSPEWDYGYTF,TGTGCCAGCTCACCGGAGTGGGACTATGGCTACACCTTC,-,TRBV18,TRBJ1-2